This is a list of T cell receptor beta chains from one sample in a study of shared clonotypes between healthy human individuals. TCRdb's copy holds only in-frame clones and misses some; the assay was immunoSEQ multiplex PCR. The sample yields roughly 490,000 clones, 76% seen once. The sample comprised PBMCs. The receptors come from a woman aged 40 to 50 in good health. Some clones in this sample may be carry-over from other donors' samples. The CDR3 runs from the conserved cysteine through the conserved F or W. Each record gives: CDR3 length, D gene, J gene, V gene, clone size, CDR3 DNA, CDR3 protein. The D gene is left open where the match is weak. The size entry is marked missing in some rows and otherwise reads once, few, many or a size class.

length: 14; D: .; J: TRBJ1-1; V: TRBV28; size: .; DNA: TGTGCCAGCAGTTTGGTAGCAGTGAACACTGAAGCTTTCTTT; CDR3: CASSLVAVNTEAFF
length: 17; D: TRBD1; J: TRBJ1-3; V: TRBV18; size: .; DNA: TGTGCCAGCTCACGATCGGGACAGTCGGGCTCTGGAAACACCATATATTTT; CDR3: CASSRSGQSGSGNTIYF
length: 14; D: .; J: TRBJ1-2; V: TRBV5-1; size: .; DNA: TGCGCCAGCAGACAGGGCCCATCTGATCATGGCTACACCTTC; CDR3: CASRQGPSDHGYTF
length: 15; D: TRBD1; J: TRBJ1-1; V: TRBV19; size: once; DNA: TGTGCCAGTAGGGGGACAGGGTGGCTGAACACTGAAGCTTTCTTT; CDR3: CASRGTGWLNTEAFF
length: 14; D: .; J: TRBJ1-2; V: TRBV7-6; size: few; DNA: TGTGCCAGCAGCTTAGCCGGGGCAGACTATGGCTACACCTTC; CDR3: CASSLAGADYGYTF
length: 17; D: .; J: TRBJ2-2; V: TRBV5-1; size: .; DNA: TGCGCCAGCAGCTTGTTTGTCCAGGGTGCGAACACCGGGGAGCTGTTTTTT; CDR3: CASSLFVQGANTGELFF
length: 16; D: TRBD1; J: TRBJ2-3; V: TRBV2; size: once; DNA: TGTGCCAGCAGTGAGAGGACAGGGAAGGTGACAGATACGCAGTATTTT; CDR3: CASSERTGKVTDTQYF
length: 17; D: .; J: TRBJ1-4; V: TRBV28; size: few; DNA: TGTGCTTCAAGGACGTTGGGCTGGCAGGGTACTAATGAAAAACTGTTTTTT; CDR3: CASRTLGWQGTNEKLFF
length: 17; D: .; J: TRBJ1-3; V: TRBV12-5; size: .; DNA: TGTGCTAGTGGTTTGGCGCTGCCCGGGGTTCCTGGAAACACCATATATTTT; CDR3: CASGLALPGVPGNTIYF
length: 13; D: TRBD1; J: TRBJ1-2; V: TRBV18; size: once; DNA: TGTGCCAGCGGGACAGGGACTAACTATGGCTACACCTTC; CDR3: CASGTGTNYGYTF
length: 16; D: TRBD2; J: TRBJ2-7; V: TRBV29-1; size: .; DNA: TGCAGCGTTGAAGCTTCGGGACTAGCGGGAGTCGACGAGCAGTACTTC; CDR3: CSVEASGLAGVDEQYF
length: 14; D: .; J: TRBJ2-1; V: TRBV7-3; size: .; DNA: TGTGCCAGCAGTGGGCCAGGGATGGGGAATGAGCAGTTCTTC; CDR3: CASSGPGMGNEQFF
length: 15; D: .; J: TRBJ1-5; V: TRBV2; size: .; DNA: TGTGCCAGCAGATACAGGGCGCGTAGCAATCAGCCCCAGCATTTT; CDR3: CASRYRARSNQPQHF
length: 15; D: .; J: TRBJ1-5; V: TRBV18; size: .; DNA: TGTGCCAGCTCACCGGCGGGGGGGAGCAATCAGCCCCAGCATTTT; CDR3: CASSPAGGSNQPQHF
length: 12; D: .; J: TRBJ2-2; V: TRBV11-2; size: .; DNA: TGTGCCAGCAGCTTTGTAGTAGGGGGGCTGTTTTTT; CDR3: CASSFVVGGLFF
length: 12; D: .; J: TRBJ2-7; V: TRBV6-5; size: .; DNA: TGTGCCAGCAGTTACTCGAAATACGAGCAGTACTTC; CDR3: CASSYSKYEQYF
length: 12; D: TRBD2; J: TRBJ2-7; V: TRBV6-1; size: few; DNA: TGTGCCAGCAGTCGGACTAGCCACGAGCAGTACTTC; CDR3: CASSRTSHEQYF
length: 18; D: TRBD2; J: TRBJ2-1; V: TRBV7-8; size: .; DNA: TGTGCCAGCAGCTTAGCATTCCAACTAGCGGGGAAGTACAATGAGCAGTTCTTC; CDR3: CASSLAFQLAGKYNEQFF
length: 12; D: .; J: TRBJ1-3; V: TRBV7-6; size: medium-sized; DNA: TGTGCCAGCAGCTTAGAGGGAAACACCATATATTTT; CDR3: CASSLEGNTIYF
length: 17; D: .; J: TRBJ1-4; V: TRBV19; size: .; DNA: TGTGCCAGTAGTATTCGGTCAGATGCTGCAACTAATGAAAAACTGTTTTTT; CDR3: CASSIRSDAATNEKLFF
length: 14; D: TRBD1; J: TRBJ1-5; V: TRBV19; size: .; DNA: TGTGCCAGTAGTAGCTGGGACAGGGATCAGCCCCAGCATTTT; CDR3: CASSSWDRDQPQHF
length: 13; D: TRBD1; J: TRBJ1-1; V: TRBV29-1; size: once; DNA: TGCAGCGTTGAGACAGGGGGGGTCACTGAAGCGTTCTTT; CDR3: CSVETGGVTEAFF
length: 15; D: .; J: TRBJ2-7; V: TRBV19; size: .; DNA: TGTGCCAGTAGCCCGGATCCGGGACACCTTTACGAGCAGTACTTC; CDR3: CASSPDPGHLYEQYF
length: 18; D: TRBD1; J: TRBJ2-4; V: TRBV18; size: .; DNA: TGTGCCAGCTCACAAGGGACAGGGGGCGGAGAGGCCAAAAACATTCAGTACTTC; CDR3: CASSQGTGGGEAKNIQYF
length: 15; D: .; J: TRBJ1-4; V: TRBV18; size: .; DNA: TGTGCCAGCTCACCAGGGGCAGGGGCTAATGAAAAACTGTTTTTT; CDR3: CASSPGAGANEKLFF
length: 14; D: .; J: TRBJ2-2; V: TRBV18; size: .; DNA: TGTGCCAGCTCCCAACTTTCGGACACCGGGGAGCTGTTTTTT; CDR3: CASSQLSDTGELFF
length: 14; D: .; J: TRBJ2-3; V: TRBV19; size: few; DNA: TGTGCCAGCCGTCCTTCTTCTGGCACAGATACGCAGTATTTT; CDR3: CASRPSSGTDTQYF
length: 14; D: TRBD2; J: TRBJ2-7; V: TRBV7-2; size: .; DNA: TGTGCCAGCAGCTTAGCAGGGACTAGTTGGGAGCAGTACTTC; CDR3: CASSLAGTSWEQYF
length: 15; D: TRBD1; J: TRBJ2-6; V: TRBV6-1; size: .; DNA: TGTGCCAGCAGGGACAGGGGCGGAGGGGCCAACGTCCTGACTTTC; CDR3: CASRDRGGGANVLTF
length: 17; D: TRBD2; J: TRBJ2-3; V: TRBV7-2; size: .; DNA: TGTGCCAGCAGCTTATTGGCTAGCGGGAGACCTGTGGATACGCAGTATTTT; CDR3: CASSLLASGRPVDTQYF
length: 17; D: TRBD1; J: TRBJ2-6; V: TRBV19; size: once; DNA: TGTGCCAGTAGTCCACCGGGACAGCTCTCTGGGGCCAACGTCCTGACTTTC; CDR3: CASSPPGQLSGANVLTF
length: 14; D: TRBD1; J: TRBJ1-1; V: TRBV5-1; size: .; DNA: TGCGCCAGCAGGAGGGACAGCCCCGGCACTGAAGCTTTCTTT; CDR3: CASRRDSPGTEAFF
length: 17; D: TRBD2; J: TRBJ2-2; V: TRBV5-1; size: .; DNA: TGCGCCAGCGCCCCAAACCCCGGGACTAGCGGGGCCGGGGAGCTGTTTTTT; CDR3: CASAPNPGTSGAGELFF
length: 15; D: .; J: TRBJ1-5; V: TRBV19; size: .; DNA: TGTGCCAGTAGTATTGGCTACGGGGTCAATCAGCCCCAGCATTTT; CDR3: CASSIGYGVNQPQHF
length: 16; D: .; J: TRBJ2-7; V: TRBV5-4; size: once; DNA: TGTGCCAGCAGCTTGGCTGCAGGGACCAGCTCCTACGAGCAGTACTTC; CDR3: CASSLAAGTSSYEQYF
length: 15; D: TRBD2; J: TRBJ2-5; V: TRBV18; size: .; DNA: TGTGCCAGCTCCCCGGCGGCGGGAGGTAGGGAGACCCAGTACTTC; CDR3: CASSPAAGGRETQYF
length: 14; D: .; J: TRBJ2-3; V: TRBV9; size: .; DNA: TGTGCCAGCAGCGTAGGAGGCCGGCGGGATACGCAGTATTTT; CDR3: CASSVGGRRDTQYF
length: 15; D: .; J: TRBJ1-2; V: TRBV18; size: .; DNA: TGTGCCAGCTCACCAAAGACGGATCTCTTCGGTGGCTACACCTTC; CDR3: CASSPKTDLFGGYTF
length: 15; D: .; J: TRBJ2-5; V: TRBV7-2; size: .; DNA: TGTGCCAGCAGCCAAGGACAAGGTTGGCGGGAGACCCAGTACTTC; CDR3: CASSQGQGWRETQYF
length: 13; D: .; J: TRBJ2-5; V: TRBV4-3; size: once; DNA: TGCGCCAGCAGCCGGACTCTGATGGTGGAGCAGTACTTC; CDR3: CASSRTLMVEQYF
length: 15; D: TRBD2; J: TRBJ2-7; V: TRBV7-9; size: many; DNA: TGTGCCAGCAGCCCTAGCGGGTTGAGCTCCTACGAGCAGTACTTC; CDR3: CASSPSGLSSYEQYF
length: 15; D: TRBD1; J: TRBJ1-5; V: TRBV5-1; size: .; DNA: TGCGCCAGCAGCTTGGACAGGGGGGCCGATCAGCCCCAGCATTTT; CDR3: CASSLDRGADQPQHF
length: 14; D: TRBD1; J: TRBJ2-5; V: TRBV6-1; size: .; DNA: TGTGCCAGCAGTGATAACAGGGGGCCCGAGACCCAGTACTTC; CDR3: CASSDNRGPETQYF
length: 17; D: TRBD1; J: TRBJ1-2; V: TRBV28; size: .; DNA: TGTGCCAGCAGAAGTTCAGGAAGGGGACAGGGATCATTCGGCTACACCTTC; CDR3: CASRSSGRGQGSFGYTF
length: 16; D: .; J: TRBJ1-1; V: TRBV30; size: few; DNA: TGTGCCTGGAGTCCCCTGGGGGGGGCGCGGGTCACTGAAGCTTTCTTT; CDR3: CAWSPLGGARVTEAFF
length: 15; D: TRBD1; J: TRBJ1-1; V: TRBV5-1; size: .; DNA: TGCGCCAGCACCAGGACAGGGGGCGCTGACACTGAAGCTTTCTTT; CDR3: CASTRTGGADTEAFF
length: 12; D: TRBD2; J: TRBJ2-1; V: TRBV19; size: few; DNA: TGTGCCAGTAGTATAGAGGGCGGGGGGAAGTTCTTC; CDR3: CASSIEGGGKFF
length: 15; D: TRBD2; J: TRBJ2-1; V: TRBV19; size: .; DNA: TGTGCCAGTAGCCGCCTAGCGGGAGGGCGGGATGAGCAGTTCTTC; CDR3: CASSRLAGGRDEQFF
length: 14; D: .; J: TRBJ1-1; V: TRBV7-9; size: .; DNA: TGTGCCAGCAGCCCTTCGGGGGGGCGCACTGAAGCTTTCTTT; CDR3: CASSPSGGRTEAFF
length: 13; D: .; J: TRBJ2-5; V: TRBV30; size: few; DNA: TGTGCCTGGAGTGTAGGGTTAGAAGAGACCCAGTACTTC; CDR3: CAWSVGLEETQYF